The rows below give T cell receptor beta chains drawn from one sample of a study of CD8 T cells in Susac syndrome. Each CDR3 protein is one row after TCRdb ran MiXCR on the immunoSEQ multiplex PCR reads. The profile covers 150,000 to 200,000 distinct CDR3 sequences, with approximately 94% appearing a single time and 0.075% to 0.095% taken by the ten largest. Sequencing input: CD4+ T cells from PBMCs. These receptors originate from a human donor with multiple sclerosis. CDR3s include the opening cysteine and the closing phenylalanine or tryptophan. A D gene is named only where the DNA matches it firmly. Not every row has a clone size; where given, it reads once, few, many or a size class.

>13|TRBV6-5|.|TRBJ1-1|TRBD1
TGTGCCAGCAGGGGAATACAGGGGGATGTAGCTTTCTTT
CASRGIQGDVAFF
>14|TRBV20-1|.|TRBJ1-5|TRBD1
TGCAGTGCCAGCGGACAGGAGTGGAATCAGCCCCAGCATTTT
CSASGQEWNQPQHF
>13|TRBV6-1|.|TRBJ1-1|.
TGTGCCAGCAGTGAAGGGGGGCAGGGTGAAGCTTTCTTT
CASSEGGQGEAFF
>14|TRBV12-3/TRBV12-4|.|TRBJ1-2|.
TGTGCCAGCAGTCGGGAGGGAGAAAACTATGGCTACACCTTC
CASSREGENYGYTF
>13|TRBV12-3/TRBV12-4|.|TRBJ1-5|.
TGTGCCAGCAGTTTTACAGGGTTTCAGCCCCAGCATTTT
CASSFTGFQPQHF
>13|TRBV19|.|TRBJ1-1|.
TGTGCCAGTAGTATCGAGGGTGGCACTGAAGCTTTCTTT
CASSIEGGTEAFF
>16|TRBV27|.|TRBJ1-4|.
TGTGCCAGCAGTTTGGTGGGTACGGCAACTAATGAAAAACTGTTTTTT
CASSLVGTATNEKLFF
>14|TRBV3-1|once|TRBJ1-1|.
TGTGCCAGCAGCCATATCGACAGGAACACTGAAGCTTTCTTT
CASSHIDRNTEAFF
>14|TRBV10-3|.|TRBJ2-3|TRBD2
TGTGCCGCGACTAGCGGGAGGGAGGAAGATACGCAGTATTTT
CAATSGREEDTQYF
>16|TRBV4-2|once|TRBJ2-3|TRBD2
TGTGCCAGCAGCCAAGTTGGCGGGAGTTGGGCAGATACGCAGTATTTT
CASSQVGGSWADTQYF
>12|TRBV9|few|TRBJ2-5|.
TGTGCCAGCAGCAAAGGACAAGAGACCCAGTACTTC
CASSKGQETQYF
>13|TRBV30|.|TRBJ2-7|.
TGTGCCTGGAACATGGGAACAAACTACGAGCAGTACTTC
CAWNMGTNYEQYF
>13|TRBV2|.|TRBJ1-1|.
TGTGCCACCACAGCGGGCCCCAACACTGAAGCTTTCTTT
CATTAGPNTEAFF
>12|TRBV29-1|.|TRBJ2-5|TRBD1
TGCAGCGTTGCAGGGGGCGAAGAGACCCAGTACTTC
CSVAGGEETQYF
>17|TRBV5-6|.|TRBJ2-1|.
TGTGCCAGCAGCTTATATTGGAAGCGGCAAGAGTACAATGAGCAGTTCTTC
CASSLYWKRQEYNEQFF
>16|TRBV28|.|TRBJ2-1|TRBD2
TGTGCCAGCATGGGACTAGCGGGAGAAGGGTACAATGAGCAGTTCTTC
CASMGLAGEGYNEQFF
>15|TRBV5-1|.|TRBJ2-2|.
TGCGCCAGCAGCTTGGAAGCCACGGGCACCGGGGAGCTGTTTTTT
CASSLEATGTGELFF
>14|TRBV6-5|.|TRBJ2-7|TRBD1
TGTGCCAGCAGTTACTCGAGGACAGGGAACGAGCAGTACTTC
CASSYSRTGNEQYF
>15|TRBV6-2/TRBV6-3|.|TRBJ1-3|.
TGTGCCAGCAGTTACGCTCGGAAGGCCGGAAACACCATATATTTT
CASSYARKAGNTIYF
>13|TRBV4-2|.|TRBJ1-5|.
TGTGCCAGCAACCGGGACGAGGATCAGCCCCAGCATTTT
CASNRDEDQPQHF
>14|TRBV6-6|.|TRBJ1-5|.
TGTGCCAGCAGTAATCGACAGGTGGACCAGCCCCAGCATTTT
CASSNRQVDQPQHF
>15|TRBV5-8|.|TRBJ1-1|.
TGTGCCAGCAGCGCGGTTGTGGGTGACGGGCCTGAAGCTTTCTTT
CASSAVVGDGPEAFF
>13|TRBV18|few|TRBJ1-5|.
TGTGCCAGCTCACCAGGGGCTGGTCAGCCCCAGCATTTT
CASSPGAGQPQHF
>12|TRBV5-1|.|TRBJ2-3|.
TGCGCCAGCAGCGAACAGAGTTATACGCAGTATTTT
CASSEQSYTQYF
>15|TRBV2|.|TRBJ2-2|.
TGTGCCAGCAAGGAGGGGGAGGCCAACACCGGGGAGCTGTTTTTT
CASKEGEANTGELFF
>14|TRBV5-4|.|TRBJ1-1|.
TGTGCCAGCAGCTTGGCAGGGACGAACACTGAAGCTTTCTTT
CASSLAGTNTEAFF
>13|TRBV30|once|TRBJ1-3|.
TGTGCCTGGAATGAACAGGTCGGGAACACCATATATTTT
CAWNEQVGNTIYF
>13|TRBV20-1|.|TRBJ1-1|.
TGCAGTGCTAGAGTAGACGGGAACACTGAAGCTTTCTTT
CSARVDGNTEAFF
>14|TRBV3-1|.|TRBJ1-2|.
TGTGCCAGCACCCAGTCGTTAACATTCTATGGCTACACCTTC
CASTQSLTFYGYTF
>11|TRBV12-3/TRBV12-4|.|TRBJ2-1|.
TGTGCCAGCAGTTCCCGACACGAGCAGTTCTTC
CASSSRHEQFF
>14|TRBV30|.|TRBJ2-2|.
TGTGCCTGGAAGTTCAGGGGTTACACCGGGGAGCTGTTTTTT
CAWKFRGYTGELFF
>13|TRBV5-4|.|TRBJ1-1|.
TGTGCCAGCAGCTTGGACAGGGATAAAGGAGCTTTCTTT
CASSLDRDKGAFF
>16|TRBV5-6|.|TRBJ2-3|TRBD2
TGTGCCAGCTCCCTGTTTGGGACTAGTAACACAGATACGCAGTATTTT
CASSLFGTSNTDTQYF
>14|TRBV23-1|.|TRBJ2-7|TRBD2
TGCGCCAGCAACGGAACTAGCGGGAGGAGCGAGCAGTACTTC
CASNGTSGRSEQYF
>12|TRBV2|.|TRBJ2-7|.
TGTGCCAGCAGTGAGTCGTCCTACGAGCAGTACTTC
CASSESSYEQYF
>15|TRBV7-9|.|TRBJ1-1|.
TGTGCCAGCAGCTTGGGGGGGCAGGGAGGTACTGAAGCTTTCTTT
CASSLGGQGGTEAFF
>12|TRBV11-2|few|TRBJ2-5|.
TGTGCCAGCAGCCCTCACCAAGAGACCCAGTACTTC
CASSPHQETQYF
>12|TRBV27|.|TRBJ1-2|.
TGTGCCATAAGGCGGGGGAACTATGGCTACACCTTC
CAIRRGNYGYTF
>14|TRBV7-2|.|TRBJ2-1|.
TGTGCCAGCAGCTCAGGGGGACTGCTCAATGAGCAGTTCTTC
CASSSGGLLNEQFF
>15|TRBV28|.|TRBJ1-2|.
TGTGCCAGCAGCCAAGGGTTTGGAGGGATCTATGGCTACACCTTC
CASSQGFGGIYGYTF
>12|TRBV30|.|TRBJ1-4|.
TGTGCCTGGATGGGAGTGGAGGGAAAACTGTTTTTT
CAWMGVEGKLFF
>13|TRBV6-2/TRBV6-3|once|TRBJ2-7|.
TGTGCCAGCAAATACAGGGCTGGTCACGAGCAGTACTTC
CASKYRAGHEQYF
>14|TRBV30|.|TRBJ2-7|.
TGTGCCTGGAGTAAGGCCAGCGGAGGCTACGAGCAGTACTTC
CAWSKASGGYEQYF
>17|TRBV6-5|.|TRBJ2-2|.
TGTGCCAGCAGTTACACTACGGGAGGGACAGGGAACGGGGAGCTGTTTTTT
CASSYTTGGTGNGELFF
>14|TRBV30|once|TRBJ1-1|.
TGTGCCTGGAGTGAGGGGGGCGCGGGGACTGAAGCTTTCTTT
CAWSEGGAGTEAFF
>13|TRBV6-6|.|TRBJ2-1|TRBD2
TGTGCCAGCGGTAGCGGGAGGGTAAATGAGCAGTTCTTC
CASGSGRVNEQFF
>12|TRBV7-2|few|TRBJ2-3|.
TGTGCCAGCAGCGCTAGCACAGATACGCAGTATTTT
CASSASTDTQYF
>14|TRBV3-1|.|TRBJ1-4|TRBD1
TGTGCCAGCAGCCAACAGGGGGCAGGTGAAAAACTGTTTTTT
CASSQQGAGEKLFF
>12|TRBV2|.|TRBJ2-3|.
TGTGCCAGCACCCCTAGCGCAGATACGCAGTATTTT
CASTPSADTQYF
>15|TRBV3-1|.|TRBJ2-5|TRBD2
TGTGCCAGCAGCAAGACTAGCGGGAGTCGGGAGACCCAGTACTTC
CASSKTSGSRETQYF
>13|TRBV5-1|.|TRBJ2-3|TRBD2
TGCGCCAGCAGCCCCATAGCGGGCACGGGGCAGTATTTT
CASSPIAGTGQYF
>14|TRBV7-2|once|TRBJ2-7|TRBD1
TGTGCCAGCAGCTTACCCCGGGACAGGGACGAGCAGTACTTC
CASSLPRDRDEQYF
>13|TRBV30|.|TRBJ1-5|.
TGTGCCTGGACCCAGGACAGCAATCAGCCCCAGCATTTT
CAWTQDSNQPQHF
>16|TRBV6-2/TRBV6-3|once|TRBJ1-5|.
TGCGCCAGCAGCACCTGGGGGGCGTATAGCAATCAGCCCCAGCATTTT
CASSTWGAYSNQPQHF
>13|TRBV7-9|.|TRBJ1-2|.
TGTGCCAGCAGCTTGGAGGGAGACTATGGCTACACCTTC
CASSLEGDYGYTF